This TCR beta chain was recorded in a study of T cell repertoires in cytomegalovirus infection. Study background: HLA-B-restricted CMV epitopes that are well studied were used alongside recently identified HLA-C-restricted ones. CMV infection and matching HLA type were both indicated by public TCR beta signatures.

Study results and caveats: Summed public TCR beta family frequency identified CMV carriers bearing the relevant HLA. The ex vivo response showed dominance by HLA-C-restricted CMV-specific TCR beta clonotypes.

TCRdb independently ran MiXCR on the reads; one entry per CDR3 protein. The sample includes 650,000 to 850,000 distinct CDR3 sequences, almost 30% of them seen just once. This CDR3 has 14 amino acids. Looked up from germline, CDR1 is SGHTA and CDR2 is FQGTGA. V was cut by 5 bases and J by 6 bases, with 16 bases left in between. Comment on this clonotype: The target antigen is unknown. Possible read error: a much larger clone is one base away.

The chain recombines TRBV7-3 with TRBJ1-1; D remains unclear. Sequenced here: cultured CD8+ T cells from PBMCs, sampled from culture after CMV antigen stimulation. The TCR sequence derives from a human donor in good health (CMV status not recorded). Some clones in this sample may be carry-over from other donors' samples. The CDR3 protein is CASSLEYTHPEAFF. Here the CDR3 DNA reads TGTGCCAGCAGCCTAGAGTACACCCACCCTGAAGCTTTCTTT.